Given below is one T cell receptor (beta chain) in context. The target antigen is unknown. This PCR relied on a set of 60 Vbeta primers and 13 Jbeta primers. Original processing notes: Later work found 80 million to 85 million unique TCR beta chains, with about 10 million shared. TCRdb's copy holds only in-frame clones and misses some; the assay was immunoSEQ multiplex PCR. V and J calls and clone size come straight from that table; D and trimming were deduced from the DNA. The sample lists about 120,000 clones, approximately 80% occurring once. This sample stems from a study of cytomegalovirus exposure and HLA in healthy donors. This CDR3 has 16 residues. V was pared by 5 bases and J by 4 bases, with 18 bases between. Germline values: CDR1 SGHTA, CDR2 FQGNSA. General study findings and limits: The only immune exposure information that was available was CMV serostatus. Both high specificity and high sensitivity reportedly marked the classifier's diagnosis of cytomegalovirus status.

The chain employs TRBV7-2 and TRBJ1-3; D uncertain. The sequence was collected from a middle-aged man in good health and CMV-seropositive. The material sequenced was PBMCs. CDR3 coding DNA: TGTGCCAGCAGCCAAACACGCAGCGCTTTCGGAAACACCATATATTTT. It is translated as CASSQTRSAFGNTIYF.